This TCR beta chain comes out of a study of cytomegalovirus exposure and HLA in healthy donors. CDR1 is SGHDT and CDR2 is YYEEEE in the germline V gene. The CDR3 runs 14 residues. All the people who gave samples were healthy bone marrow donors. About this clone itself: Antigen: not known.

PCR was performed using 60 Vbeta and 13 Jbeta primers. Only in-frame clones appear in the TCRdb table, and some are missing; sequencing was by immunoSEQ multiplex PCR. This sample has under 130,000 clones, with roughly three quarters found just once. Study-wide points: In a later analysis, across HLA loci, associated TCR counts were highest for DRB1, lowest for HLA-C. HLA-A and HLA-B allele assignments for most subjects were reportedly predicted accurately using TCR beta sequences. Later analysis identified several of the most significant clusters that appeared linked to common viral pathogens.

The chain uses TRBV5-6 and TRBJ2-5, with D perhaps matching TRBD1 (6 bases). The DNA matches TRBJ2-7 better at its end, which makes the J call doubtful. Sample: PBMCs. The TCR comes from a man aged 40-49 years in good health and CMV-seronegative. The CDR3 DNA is TGTGCCAGCAGCGCGGACAGTTGGTCCTACGAGCAGTACTTC. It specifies CASSADSWSYEQYF.